This T cell receptor beta chain was sequenced during a study of regulatory T cells in long-lasting Graves disease. Time point in this sample: persistent/refractory GD, antithyroid drugs over 5 years with positive TRAb. PBMC-derived RNA was used for the TCR library. From an endocrinology department in Xi'an, China, came the patients. Arm-PCR with iRepertoire HTBI primers amplified the CDR3 regions for these TCR beta libraries. TCRdb processed the multiplex PCR reads anew with MiXCR; each CDR3 protein has one entry. The profile shows approximately 360,000 distinct CDR3 sequences, roughly 23% of them singletons. Sequenced material: peripheral blood mononuclear cells (PBMCs), taken when the disease was refractory, from a patient treated with antithyroid drugs. This TCR came from a woman in her forties with Graves disease.

CDR3 in DNA: TGCAGCGTCCCGGGACTAGCGGGAGGTTACAATGAGCAGTTCTTC. It yields the protein CSVPGLAGGYNEQFF. The V and J genes are TRBV29-1 and TRBJ2-1; TRBD2 matches at 15 bases. The CDR3 length is 15 residues. J gave up 4 bases and V 6 bases, and 4 bases lay outside the gene matches. From germline, CDR1 is SQVTM and CDR2 ANQGSEA.